This T cell receptor beta chain derives from a study of somatic mutations in cytotoxic T cells in rheumatoid arthritis. Data came from immunoSEQ multiplex PCR; TCRdb stores just in-frame clones and leaves some out. This table holds about 14,000 clones, roughly 80% found once. Input material: CD8+ T cells sorted from blood. This TCR was recovered from an adult with rheumatoid arthritis.

CDR3 sequence: CASSLDSSPGNEQFF. In DNA form, the CDR3 reads TGTGCCAGCAGCTTAGATTCCAGTCCTGGCAATGAGCAGTTCTTC. The chain combines TRBV7-9 with TRBJ2-1, with D unresolved. In germline, CDR1 is SEHNR, CDR2 FQNEAQ (reference sequence). V lost 1 base and J 6 bases, leaving 13 bases between the germline ends. The CDR3 has 15 amino acids.